The sequence of this T cell receptor (beta chain) was determined in a study of STAT5B mutations in CD4+ large granular lymphocyte leukemia. Whole-study context: Among healthy donors, a particular HLA allele went with more CDR3 'QG' motifs.

CDR1 is SQVTM and CDR2 is ANQGSEA in the germline V gene. This CDR3 has 13 amino acids. After removal of 6 bases from V and 4 bases from J, the junction contained 8 bases not matched to a gene. Profiled with immunoSEQ multiplex PCR; TCRdb holds only in-frame clones, not every one. The table shows roughly 30,000 clones, with more than 60% occurring only once. What was sequenced was CD4+ T cells from blood buffy coats. The sequence was collected from a human donor in good health. The rearrangement links TRBV29-1 to TRBJ2-5, with TRBD1 matching over 7 bases. CDR3 sequence reads: CSVAQGQGETQYF. CDR3 DNA sequence: TGCAGCGTGGCACAGGGGCAGGGAGAGACCCAGTACTTC. The complete variable domain, with remaining parts taken from reference TRBV29-1 and TRBJ2-5, reads SAVISQKPSRDICQRGTSLTIQCQVDSQVTMMFWYRQQPGQSLTLIATANQGSEATYESGFVIDKFPISRPNLTFSTLTVSNMSPEDSSIYLCSVAQGQGETQYFGPGTRLLVL.